These T cell receptor beta chains were read from a single sample in a study of T cell changes during pregnancy in multiple sclerosis. Some clones are missing from TCRdb's copy, which holds only in-frame ones; the method was immunoSEQ multiplex PCR. The data show about 38,000 clones, 90% seen once. The source was CD4+ T cells from peripheral blood mononuclear cells, collected in the second trimester of pregnancy. Every receptor here comes from a female donor with multiple sclerosis, enrolled in a pregnancy study. Each CDR3 is given with its conserved first and last residue. Each record gives: J gene, clone size, V gene, D gene, CDR3 DNA, CDR3 protein. D genes are given only for firm matches. Size values are once, few and many counts, or a class for expanded clones, and some rows have none.

>TRBJ1-2|.|TRBV5-1|TRBD1
TGCGCCAGCAGCTCCGACAGGGTGGACTATGGCTACACCTTC
CASSSDRVDYGYTF
>TRBJ2-3|once|TRBV5-8|.
TGTGCCAGCAGCTTGGGCCTCTACACAGATACGCAGTATTTT
CASSLGLYTDTQYF
>TRBJ2-7|.|TRBV15|.
TGTGCCACCAGCAGCCAGGCCGAATACGAGCAGTACTTC
CATSSQAEYEQYF
>TRBJ1-3|once|TRBV6-1|TRBD1
TGTGCCAGCAGTGAACCAGGACAGGGGAACACCATATATTTT
CASSEPGQGNTIYF
>TRBJ1-2|.|TRBV5-6|TRBD1
TGTGCCAGCAGCTCCGACAGGGGTAACTATGGCTACACCTTC
CASSSDRGNYGYTF
>TRBJ2-4|.|TRBV4-2|.
TGTGCCAGCAGCCAAGAGGTTGGTCGGGACATTCAGTACTTC
CASSQEVGRDIQYF
>TRBJ2-7|.|TRBV13|TRBD2
TGTGCCAGCAGCCCCCCCCCGACTAGCGGGAGATTCTACGAGCAGTACTTC
CASSPPPTSGRFYEQYF
>TRBJ2-3|.|TRBV4-2|.
TGTGCCAGCAGCCCCCTCTCGCTAGTAACAGATACGCAGTATTTT
CASSPLSLVTDTQYF
>TRBJ2-5|.|TRBV2|.
TGTGCCAGCAGTGATGGTCTAGCGAGCTACCAAGAGACCCAGTACTTC
CASSDGLASYQETQYF
>TRBJ1-2|.|TRBV7-9|TRBD1
TGTGCCAGCAGCTTAGGGGGGACAGGGAACTATGGCTACACCTTC
CASSLGGTGNYGYTF
>TRBJ1-1|few|TRBV19|.
TGTGCCAGTAACGGAGGGATGGGATACACTGAAGCTTTCTTT
CASNGGMGYTEAFF
>TRBJ1-1|.|TRBV27|TRBD1
TGTGCCAGCAGTTGGGCCAGGGGGCCGAACACTGAAGCTTTCTTT
CASSWARGPNTEAFF
>TRBJ1-1|.|TRBV6-5|.
TGTGCCAGCAGTTTAGAGAGAACGGCTGAAGCTTTCTTT
CASSLERTAEAFF
>TRBJ1-2|.|TRBV29-1|.
TGCAGCGTTGAAGAGCAGGGTGGCTATGGCTACACCTTC
CSVEEQGGYGYTF
>TRBJ1-5|.|TRBV5-4|.
TGTGCCAGCAGCTTAGCTCGCAGACAGGATTCCTCTAGCAATCAGCCCCAGCATTTT
CASSLARRQDSSSNQPQHF
>TRBJ2-1|.|TRBV28|.
TGTGCCAGCAGTTTAGACATAACGAATATGTTCTTC
CASSLDITNMFF
>TRBJ2-7|once|TRBV2|.
TGTGCCAGCAGGGAGGACAGTACCTACGAGCAGTACTTC
CASREDSTYEQYF
>TRBJ1-4|.|TRBV28|TRBD1
TGTGCCAGCAGTTTACCCGGGACAGGGCGTGAAAAACTGTTTTTT
CASSLPGTGREKLFF
>TRBJ2-7|once|TRBV19|TRBD2
TGTGCCAGTAGTAAACTAGCGGGAGTGGGCGCCTACGAGCAGTACTTC
CASSKLAGVGAYEQYF
>TRBJ1-1|.|TRBV19|TRBD1
TGTGCCAGTAGTATTCTTGGACAGGGGCGAAGTGGCGACACTGAAGCTTTCTTT
CASSILGQGRSGDTEAFF
>TRBJ2-6|.|TRBV7-2|.
TGTGCCAGCAGCAAACAACGCTCTGGGGCCAACGTCCTGACTTTC
CASSKQRSGANVLTF
>TRBJ1-3|.|TRBV28|TRBD1
TGTGCCAGCAATACAAACGGACAGGGTGTTTATGCTGGAAACACCATATATTTT
CASNTNGQGVYAGNTIYF
>TRBJ1-2|.|TRBV18|.
TGTGCCAGCTCACCGTCACTGAACTATGGCTACACCTTC
CASSPSLNYGYTF
>TRBJ2-7|.|TRBV7-9|.
TGTGCCAGCAGCCGAACCCAGGGGATACCCTACGAGCAGTACTTC
CASSRTQGIPYEQYF
>TRBJ2-7|.|TRBV6-1|.
TGTGCCAGCAAAAAGGGAGTTGGGTTGGACGAGCAGTACTTC
CASKKGVGLDEQYF
>TRBJ1-5|.|TRBV2|.
TGTGCCAGCAGGCAACAGGGAGGCAATCAGCCCCAGCATTTT
CASRQQGGNQPQHF
>TRBJ2-3|.|TRBV6-6|.
TGTGCCAGCAGCTGGATACTAGGCTCCGATACGCAGTATTTT
CASSWILGSDTQYF
>TRBJ2-6|few|TRBV9|.
TGTGCCAGCAGCGTAGGACCAGGCTACTCCGAGGCCAACGTCCTGACTTTC
CASSVGPGYSEANVLTF
>TRBJ2-7|.|TRBV30|TRBD1
TGTGCCTTGGGACAGTCCTACGAGCAGTACTTC
CALGQSYEQYF
>TRBJ1-2|.|TRBV5-1|TRBD1
TGCGCCAGCAGCCATGAACAGGGGTTATATGGCTACACCTTC
CASSHEQGLYGYTF
>TRBJ1-1|.|TRBV5-8|.
TGTGCCAGCAGCCTTGGGGGGGGCGGGGCGACTGAAGCTTTCTTT
CASSLGGGGATEAFF
>TRBJ1-2|.|TRBV28|TRBD1
TGTGCCAGCAGTCCCCAAGGACAGGTCTATGGCTACACCTTC
CASSPQGQVYGYTF
>TRBJ2-2|.|TRBV5-4|TRBD2
TGTGCCAGCAGCTTGGGACTAGCGGCGAACACCGGGGAGCTGTTTTTT
CASSLGLAANTGELFF
>TRBJ1-1|.|TRBV27|.
TGTGCCAGCAGCCACAGGGAAAACACTGAAGCTTTCTTT
CASSHRENTEAFF
>TRBJ2-3|.|TRBV11-2|.
TGTGCCAGCAGCTTAGTACCGCGGCCTAGCACAGATACGCAGTATTTT
CASSLVPRPSTDTQYF
>TRBJ1-2|.|TRBV12-5|TRBD1
TGTGCTAGTGGTTTGGCTTCCGGGACAGCAAACTATGGCTACACCTTC
CASGLASGTANYGYTF
>TRBJ1-1|.|TRBV4-3|.
TGCGCCAGCAGCCAAGATCTTACGGGGGGAACGAATCTGGACACTGAAGCTTTCTTT
CASSQDLTGGTNLDTEAFF
>TRBJ1-5|.|TRBV28|.
TGTGCCAGCAGACGCAAGGGGAACTTACGCAATCAGCCCCAGCATTTT
CASRRKGNLRNQPQHF
>TRBJ1-1|.|TRBV5-4|.
TGTGCCAGCACCCTGACCCCCGGCTTGACTAACACTGAAGCTTTCTTT
CASTLTPGLTNTEAFF
>TRBJ2-1|once|TRBV5-4|TRBD2
TGTGCCAGCAGCCCGGGACTAGCGGGAGGGCGGTACAATGAGCAGTTCTTC
CASSPGLAGGRYNEQFF
>TRBJ2-1|.|TRBV5-1|TRBD2
TGCGCCAGCAGCTTATCCGGGACTAGCGGCTACAATGAGCAGTTCTTC
CASSLSGTSGYNEQFF
>TRBJ2-4|.|TRBV27|TRBD1
TGTGCCAGAAAAGGGGGCTTGAACATTCAGTACTTC
CARKGGLNIQYF
>TRBJ2-3|.|TRBV7-6|.
TGTGCCAGCAGCTTAGATTATCCACAGATGGTCACAGATACGCAGTATTTT
CASSLDYPQMVTDTQYF
>TRBJ2-1|.|TRBV11-2|.
TGTGCCAGCTCCGGCGGCAGACACAATGAGCAGTTCTTC
CASSGGRHNEQFF
>TRBJ2-7|once|TRBV18|TRBD1
TGTGCCAGCTCACCACCGAGCGACAGGGTCTACGAGCAGTACTTC
CASSPPSDRVYEQYF
>TRBJ2-7|.|TRBV28|.
TGTGCCAGCAGTTTATGGGAGGAGCAGTACTTC
CASSLWEEQYF
>TRBJ1-5|.|TRBV2|.
TGTGCCAGCAATCAAGCGGGGGGGGAACCCCAGCATTTT
CASNQAGGEPQHF
>TRBJ2-1|.|TRBV9|.
TGTGCCAGCAGCGTAGGAGCCGGGACAACATACAATGAGCAGTTCTTC
CASSVGAGTTYNEQFF
>TRBJ2-2|.|TRBV7-8|TRBD2
TGTGCCAGCAGCCGATCGGGACTAGCGGGATCGAACACCGGGGAGCTGTTTTTT
CASSRSGLAGSNTGELFF
>TRBJ1-1|.|TRBV6-1|.
TGTGCCAGCGCCCGGGACACCTACACTGAAGCTTTCTTT
CASARDTYTEAFF